These 17 T cell receptor beta chains were sequenced from one sample in a study of human T cells and chemical hapten exposure. TCRdb re-called the RACE reads with MiXCR, one entry per CDR3 protein. The table has around 130,000 distinct CDR3 sequences, 9% to 10% seen once; the top ten hold 1.5% to 2%. Time point indicated: healthy volunteer bleed at 2 weeks. It was unfractionated whole blood from which total RNA was extracted. The sample taken for sequencing was whole blood. Receptors originate from a male donor in good health. Some clones in this sample may be carry-over from other donors' samples.

As concerns this clonotype: One junction end does not reproduce the germline sequence, and a read error may be involved. The chain recombines TRBV29-1 with TRBJ2-1, with 7 bases lining up with TRBD2. The CDR3 is 13 residues long. Germline values: CDR1 SQVTM, CDR2 ANQGSEA. In DNA, the CDR3 is TGCAGCGTTCTCCCGCAGCGGGGTGGGGAGCGGTTCTTC. Translation gives CSVLPQRGGERFF.

The chain links TRBV28 to TRBJ2-2; the D is unclear. V was clipped by 3 bases and J by 3 bases, with 14 bases between them. Germline V lookup: CDR1 MDHEN, CDR2 SYDVKM. The CDR3 loop spans 16 amino acids. The CDR3 DNA reads TGTGCCAGCAGTTTGTCCCGTCCCGGGTACACCGGGGAGCTGTTTTTT. It specifies CASSLSRPGYTGELFF. Using reference TRBV28 and TRBJ2-2 for the parts outside the CDR3, the full variable domain is DVKVTQSSRYLVKRTGEKVFLECVQDMDHENMFWYRQDPGLGLRLIYFSYDVKMKEKGDIPEGYSVSREKKERFSLILESASTNQTSMYLCASSLSRPGYTGELFFGEGSRLTVL.

The chain is built from TRBV7-2 and TRBJ1-6; D is perhaps TRBD1 (6 bases). The CDR3 loop spans 14 amino acids. Trimming stripped 3 bases from V and 9 bases from J, with 12 bases between. CDR1 and CDR2 from the germline V gene are SGHTA and FQGNSA. The CDR3 nucleotides are TGTGCCAGCAGCTTGGAACAGGGTGGTTCACCCCTCCACTTT. This codes for CASSLEQGGSPLHF.

This clonotype was seen ten or more times. The rearrangement links TRBV7-2 to TRBJ2-1; no firm D call. This CDR3 contains 13 residues. V gave up 4 bases and J gave up 3 bases, with 7 bases separating them. CDR1 is SGHTA, CDR2 FQGNSA, per germline. This chain's CDR3 is CASSSTLYNEQFF. The CDR3 bases are TGTGCCAGCAGCTCCACCCTCTACAATGAGCAGTTCTTC.

In this sample, this clonotype turned up a few times. The chain has TRBV4-1 and TRBJ2-3; no firm D call. CDR1 is MGHRA and CDR2 is YSYEKL in the germline V gene. The CDR3 has 16 residues. Trimming cost V 0 bases and J 1 base, with 11 bases left between them. CDR3 residues: CASSQDRSRGTDTQYF. CDR3 DNA sequence: TGCGCCAGCAGCCAAGACCGATCACGAGGCACAGATACGCAGTATTTT.

V and J are TRBV4-2 and TRBJ1-1; D is perhaps TRBD1 (5 bases). CDR3 length: 11 residues. Trimming cost V 3 bases and J 7 bases, with 6 bases left between them. The germline gives CDR1 LGHNA, CDR2 YNFKEQ. In DNA form, the CDR3 reads TGTGCCAGCAGCCATGGGGGTGAAGCTTTCTTT. Translated: CASSHGGEAFF.

In regard to this clonotype: Since a much larger clone is just one base distant, this may be a read error. V is TRBV12-3 or TRBV12-4 and J is TRBJ2-1; the D is unclear. CDR3 length: 14 amino acids. The CDR3, as DNA: TGTACCAGCAGCCAAATGGACGAGTACAATGAGCAGTTCTTC. Its protein product is CTSSQMDEYNEQFF.

The table lists this clonotype with a few counts. The V gene is TRBV6-1, the J gene TRBJ2-5, with a tentative D call TRBD1 (5 bases). The CDR3 is 15 residues long. Germline V CDR1 and CDR2: MNHNS, SASEGT. V shed 3 bases and J shed 5 bases, with 16 bases lying between them. This CDR3 reads CASSDFEGVGETQYF. The CDR3 DNA is TGTGCCAGCAGTGATTTTGAAGGGGTCGGGGAGACCCAGTACTTC.

This clonotype was observed a handful of times. The CDR3 nucleotides are TGTGCCAGCGGGGACAGCCCCTACAATGAGCAGTTCTTC. It yields the protein CASGDSPYNEQFF. V gene TRBV27 combines with J gene TRBJ2-1, with 7 nucleotides matching TRBD1. Unmatched junction bases numbered 3, after V lost 8 bases and J lost 2 bases. Germline V gene data show CDR1 as MNHEY and CDR2 as SMNVEV (reference sequence). This CDR3 region has 13 residues.

This clonotype was seen a handful of times. The chain employs TRBV20-1 and TRBJ2-7; D may match TRBD1 or TRBD2 (5 bases each). The CDR3 length is 14 residues. The ends were cut back, 3 bases at V and 3 bases at J, with 15 bases in the middle. The germline V gene encodes CDR1 DFQATT and CDR2 SNEGSKA (reference sequence). In DNA, the CDR3 is TGCAGTGCTAGTCAGATCGTGAGGGGCTACGAGCAGTACTTC. Translated: CSASQIVRGYEQYF.

The CDR3 region is CASSGDRGARDEQFF. The CDR3 bases are TGTGCCAGCAGTGGGGACAGGGGGGCCCGGGATGAGCAGTTCTTC. V usage is TRBV2 and J usage is TRBJ2-1, with 11 bases fitting TRBD1. The CDR3 is 15 amino acids. Germline-derived CDR1 and CDR2 are SNHLY and FYNNEI. V dropped 4 bases and J dropped 8; count of bases not matched to a gene: 7.

There are many counts of this clonotype. J is TRBJ1-4 and V is TRBV9; D uncertain. Trimming shortened V by 0 bases and J by 7 bases, and 13 bases separated the two germline ends. Per germline, CDR1 SGDLS and CDR2 YYNGEE. The CDR3 is 15 residues long. The CDR3 DNA is TGTGCCAGCAGCGTAGGGACGAAAGAGCGTGAAAAACTGTTTTTT. Protein sequence: CASSVGTKEREKLFF.

The sample holds many counts of this clonotype. J is TRBJ2-7 and V is TRBV29-1; 7 bases fit TRBD2. CDR1 is SQVTM and CDR2 is ANQGSEA in the germline V gene. With V trimmed by 4 bases and J by 6 bases, 9 bases remained unmatched. The CDR3 has 13 amino acids. This chain's CDR3 is CSVGGNSGGEQYF. CDR3 coding DNA: TGCAGCGTTGGCGGCAACTCGGGGGGCGAGCAGTACTTC.

This clonotype was picked up many times. This chain uses TRBV20-1 with TRBJ1-5; maybe TRBD1 (5 bases). The CDR3 covers 13 residues. Germline assignment: CDR1 DFQATT and CDR2 SNEGSKA (reference sequence). The V gene lost 0 bases and the J gene lost 5 bases, with 8 bases spanning the gap. The CDR3 nucleotides read TGCAGTGCTAGAGATTCGGGGGATCAGCCCCAGCATTTT. Translating gives CSARDSGDQPQHF.

V and J are TRBV3-1 and TRBJ2-5; 9 nucleotides line up with TRBD1. This CDR3 spans 14 amino acids. Germline V gives CDR1 LGHDT, CDR2 YNNKEL (reference sequence). The J segment lost 5 bases and the V segment lost 4 bases, leaving 5 bases of the junction unmatched. The CDR3 DNA sequence: TGTGCCAGCAGCCTCCGGGACAGGGTGGAGACCCAGTACTTC. This translates into CASSLRDRVETQYF.

The sample holds a few counts of this clonotype. The CDR3 protein is CASSTNPTGAGNTIYF. CDR3 in DNA: TGTGCCAGCAGTACCAATCCTACAGGGGCTGGAAACACCATATATTTT. The chain uses TRBV6-1 and TRBJ1-3, with TRBD1 matching 7 bases. Per germline, CDR1 MNHNS and CDR2 SASEGT. J gave up 2 bases and V 5 bases, and 9 bases lay outside the gene matches. This CDR3 region has 16 residues.

This clonotype was picked up a small number of times. The rearrangement links TRBV6-1 to TRBJ1-2; D gene uncertain. Germline CDR1 MNHNS, CDR2 SASEGT. Trimming took 9 bases from V and 0 from J, leaving 11 bases between them. CDR3 length: 13 amino acids. Here the CDR3 reads CASTTGANYGYTF. The CDR3 DNA reads TGTGCCAGTACGACGGGAGCTAACTATGGCTACACCTTC.